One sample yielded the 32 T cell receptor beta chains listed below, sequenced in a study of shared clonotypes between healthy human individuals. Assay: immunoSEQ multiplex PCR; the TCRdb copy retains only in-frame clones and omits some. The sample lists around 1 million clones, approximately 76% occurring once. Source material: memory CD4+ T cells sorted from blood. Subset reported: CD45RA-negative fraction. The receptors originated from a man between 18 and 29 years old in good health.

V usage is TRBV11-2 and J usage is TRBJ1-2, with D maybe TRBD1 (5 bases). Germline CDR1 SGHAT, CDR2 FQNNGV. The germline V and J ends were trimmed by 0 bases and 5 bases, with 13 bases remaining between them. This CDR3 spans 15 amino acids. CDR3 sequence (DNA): TGTGCCAGCAGCTTAGAAGGGACGGGCTGGTATGGCTACACCTTC. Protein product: CASSLEGTGWYGYTF.

Written as DNA, the CDR3 is TGTGCCAGCAGCCAAGGTTCCAGACAGTTCCAAGAGACCCAGTACTTC. Translated, it gives CASSQGSRQFQETQYF. The chain carries TRBV14 and TRBJ2-5, with D perhaps matching TRBD1 (5 bases). Germline V CDR1 and CDR2: SGHDN, FVKESK. There are 16 residues in the CDR3. V gave up 1 base and J gave up 1 base, with 13 bases separating them.

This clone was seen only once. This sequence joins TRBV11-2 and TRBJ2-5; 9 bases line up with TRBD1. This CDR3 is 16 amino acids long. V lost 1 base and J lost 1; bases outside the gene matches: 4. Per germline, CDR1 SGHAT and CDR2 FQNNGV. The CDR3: CASSLGGTGTQETQYF. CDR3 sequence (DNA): TGTGCCAGCAGCTTAGGCGGGACAGGGACCCAAGAGACCCAGTACTTC.

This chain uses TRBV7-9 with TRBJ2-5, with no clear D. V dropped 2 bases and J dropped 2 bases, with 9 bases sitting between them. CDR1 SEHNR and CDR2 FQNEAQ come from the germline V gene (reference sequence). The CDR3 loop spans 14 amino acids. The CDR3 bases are TGTGCCAGCAGCTTACAAGCAGGTCAAGAGACCCAGTACTTC. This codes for CASSLQAGQETQYF. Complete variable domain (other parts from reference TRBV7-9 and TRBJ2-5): DTGVSQNPRHKITKRGQNVTFRCDPISEHNRLYWYRQTLGQGPEFLTYFQNEAQLEKSRLLSDRFSAERPKGSFSTLEIQRTEQGDSAMYLCASSLQAGQETQYFGPGTRLLVL.

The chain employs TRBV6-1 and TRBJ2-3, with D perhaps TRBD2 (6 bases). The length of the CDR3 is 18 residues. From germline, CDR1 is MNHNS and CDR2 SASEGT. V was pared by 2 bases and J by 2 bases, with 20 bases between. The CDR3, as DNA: TGTGCCAGCAGTGAAAATGTTGCGGGATATGGGGACACAGATACGCAGTATTTT. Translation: CASSENVAGYGDTDTQYF.

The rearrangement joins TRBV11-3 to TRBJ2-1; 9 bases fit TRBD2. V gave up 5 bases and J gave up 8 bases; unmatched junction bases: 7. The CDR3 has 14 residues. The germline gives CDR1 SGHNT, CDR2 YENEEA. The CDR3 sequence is CASSAGGPMDEQFF. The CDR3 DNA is TGTGCCAGCAGCGCGGGGGGGCCAATGGATGAGCAGTTCTTC.

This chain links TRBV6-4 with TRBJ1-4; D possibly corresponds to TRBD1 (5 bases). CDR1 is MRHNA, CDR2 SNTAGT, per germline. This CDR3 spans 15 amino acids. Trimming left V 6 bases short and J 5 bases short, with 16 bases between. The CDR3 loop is CASRAPEGENEKLFF. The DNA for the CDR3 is TGTGCCAGCAGAGCACCCGAAGGGGAAAATGAAAAACTGTTTTTT.

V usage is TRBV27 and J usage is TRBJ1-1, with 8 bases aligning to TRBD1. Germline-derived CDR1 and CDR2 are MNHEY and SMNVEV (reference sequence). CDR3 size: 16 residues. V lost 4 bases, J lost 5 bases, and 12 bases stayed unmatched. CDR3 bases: TGTGCCAGCAGTTCCACCCGGGGCAGGGGGCGAACTGAAGCTTTCTTT. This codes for CASSSTRGRGRTEAFF.

The CDR3 DNA sequence: TGCGCCAGCAGCTTGGACCTCAATGGAGAGACCCAGTACTTC. This translates into CASSLDLNGETQYF. The chain uses TRBV5-1 and TRBJ2-5; D gene unclear. Trimming pared 0 bases from V and 4 bases from J, leaving 10 bases between. CDR1 is SGHRS, CDR2 YFSETQ, per germline. The CDR3 has 14 amino acids.

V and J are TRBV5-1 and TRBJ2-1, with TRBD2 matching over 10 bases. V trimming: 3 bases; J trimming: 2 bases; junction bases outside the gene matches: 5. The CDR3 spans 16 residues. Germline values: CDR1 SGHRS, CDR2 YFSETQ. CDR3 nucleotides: TGCGCCAGCAGCTCCCTAGCGGGAGTCGCCTACAATGAGCAGTTCTTC. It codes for CASSSLAGVAYNEQFF.

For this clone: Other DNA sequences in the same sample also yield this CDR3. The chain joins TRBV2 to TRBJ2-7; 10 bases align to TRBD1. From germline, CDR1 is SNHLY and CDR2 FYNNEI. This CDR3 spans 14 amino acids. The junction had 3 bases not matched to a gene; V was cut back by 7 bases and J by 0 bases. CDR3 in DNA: TGTGCCAGCACCAGGACAGGGGGCTCCTACGAGCAGTACTTC. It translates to CASTRTGGSYEQYF.

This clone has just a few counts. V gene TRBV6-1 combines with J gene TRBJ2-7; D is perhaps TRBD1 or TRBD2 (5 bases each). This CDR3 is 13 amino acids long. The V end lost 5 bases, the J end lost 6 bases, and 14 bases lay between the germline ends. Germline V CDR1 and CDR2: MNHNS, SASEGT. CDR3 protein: CASSRDLPVEQYF. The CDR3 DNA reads TGTGCCAGCAGTCGGGACCTCCCGGTCGAGCAGTACTTC.

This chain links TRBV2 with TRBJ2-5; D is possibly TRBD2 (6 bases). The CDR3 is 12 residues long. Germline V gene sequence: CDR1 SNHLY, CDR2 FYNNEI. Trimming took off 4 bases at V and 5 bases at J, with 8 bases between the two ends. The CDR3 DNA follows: TGTGCCAGCAGTGGGGGGGACGAGACCCAGTACTTC. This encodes CASSGGDETQYF.

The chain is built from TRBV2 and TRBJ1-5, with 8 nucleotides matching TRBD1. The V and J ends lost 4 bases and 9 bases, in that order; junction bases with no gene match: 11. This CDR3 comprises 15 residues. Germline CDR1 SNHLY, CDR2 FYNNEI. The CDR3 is CASSAGTGTIWPQHF. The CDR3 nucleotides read TGTGCCAGCAGTGCCGGGACAGGCACAATTTGGCCCCAGCATTTT.

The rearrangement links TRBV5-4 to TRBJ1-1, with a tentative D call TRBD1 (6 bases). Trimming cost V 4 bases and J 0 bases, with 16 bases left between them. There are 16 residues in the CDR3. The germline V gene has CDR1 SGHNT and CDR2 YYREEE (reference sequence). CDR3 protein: CASSLDRTLMNTEAFF. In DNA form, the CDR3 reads TGTGCCAGCAGCCTCGACAGGACTCTCATGAACACTGAAGCTTTCTTT.

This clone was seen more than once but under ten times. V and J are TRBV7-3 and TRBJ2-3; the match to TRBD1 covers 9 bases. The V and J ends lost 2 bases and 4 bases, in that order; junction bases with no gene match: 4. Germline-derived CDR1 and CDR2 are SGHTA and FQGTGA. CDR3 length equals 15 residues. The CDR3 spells CASSLGTGFSDTQYF. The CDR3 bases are TGTGCCAGCAGCTTAGGGACAGGGTTTTCAGATACGCAGTATTTT. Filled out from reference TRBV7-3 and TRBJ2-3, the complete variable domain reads GAGVSQTPSNKVTEKGKYVELRCDPISGHTALYWYRQSLGQGPEFLIYFQGTGAADDSGLPNDRFFAVRPEGSVSTLKIQRTERGDSAVYLCASSLGTGFSDTQYFGPGTRLTVL.

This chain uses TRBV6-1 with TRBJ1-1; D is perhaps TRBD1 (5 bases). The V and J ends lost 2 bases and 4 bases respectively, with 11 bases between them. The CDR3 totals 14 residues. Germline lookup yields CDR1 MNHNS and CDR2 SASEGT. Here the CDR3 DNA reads TGTGCCAGCAGTGAAAATGGGGGTGGCACTGAAGCTTTCTTT. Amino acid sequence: CASSENGGGTEAFF.

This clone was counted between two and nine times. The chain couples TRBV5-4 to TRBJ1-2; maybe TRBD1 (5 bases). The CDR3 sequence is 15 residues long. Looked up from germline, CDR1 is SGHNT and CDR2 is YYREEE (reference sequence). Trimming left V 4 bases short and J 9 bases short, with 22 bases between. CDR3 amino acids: CASSPPESGFGSYTF. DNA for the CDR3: TGTGCCAGCAGCCCCCCCGAGTCAGGGTTCGGAAGCTACACCTTC.

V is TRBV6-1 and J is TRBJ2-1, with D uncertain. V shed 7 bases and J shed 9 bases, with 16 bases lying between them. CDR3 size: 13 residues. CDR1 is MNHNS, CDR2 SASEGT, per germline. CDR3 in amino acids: CASNKIWPPEQFF. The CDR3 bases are TGTGCCAGCAATAAAATCTGGCCCCCTGAGCAGTTCTTC.

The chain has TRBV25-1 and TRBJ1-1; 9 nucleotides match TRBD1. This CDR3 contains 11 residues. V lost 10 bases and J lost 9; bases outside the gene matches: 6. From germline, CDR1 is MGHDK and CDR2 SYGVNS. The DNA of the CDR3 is TGTGCCACCGCAGGACAGGGGAAAGCTTTCTTT. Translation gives CATAGQGKAFF.

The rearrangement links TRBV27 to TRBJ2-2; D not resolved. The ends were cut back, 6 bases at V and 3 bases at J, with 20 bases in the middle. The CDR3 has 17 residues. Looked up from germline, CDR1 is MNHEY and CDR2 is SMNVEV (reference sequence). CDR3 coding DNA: TGTGCCAGCAGCACCCGTCGGGTGGGGTACGACACCGGGGAGCTGTTTTTT. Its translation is CASSTRRVGYDTGELFF.

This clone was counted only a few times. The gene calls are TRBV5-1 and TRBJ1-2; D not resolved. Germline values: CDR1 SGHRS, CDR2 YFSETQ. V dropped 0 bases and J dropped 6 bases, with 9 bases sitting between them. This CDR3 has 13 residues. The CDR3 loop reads CASSLGLLDGYTF. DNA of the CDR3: TGCGCCAGCAGCTTGGGTCTTCTGGATGGCTACACCTTC.

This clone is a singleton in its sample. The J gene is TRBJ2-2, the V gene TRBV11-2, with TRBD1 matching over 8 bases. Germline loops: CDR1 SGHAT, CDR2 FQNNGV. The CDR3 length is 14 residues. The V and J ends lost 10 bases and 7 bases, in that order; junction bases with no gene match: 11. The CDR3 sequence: CATDGQGGIGELFF. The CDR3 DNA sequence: TGTGCCACCGATGGACAGGGTGGGATCGGGGAGCTGTTTTTT.

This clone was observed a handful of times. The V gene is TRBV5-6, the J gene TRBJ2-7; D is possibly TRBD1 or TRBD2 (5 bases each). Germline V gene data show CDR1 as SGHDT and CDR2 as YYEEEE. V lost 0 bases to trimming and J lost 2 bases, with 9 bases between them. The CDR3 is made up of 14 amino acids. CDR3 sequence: CASSLAGPAYEQYF. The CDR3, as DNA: TGTGCCAGCAGCTTGGCGGGACCGGCCTACGAGCAGTACTTC.

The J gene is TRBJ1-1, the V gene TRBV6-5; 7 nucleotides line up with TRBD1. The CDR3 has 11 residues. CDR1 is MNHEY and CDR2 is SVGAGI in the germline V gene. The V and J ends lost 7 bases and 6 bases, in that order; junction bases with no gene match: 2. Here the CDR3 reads CASNQGAEAFF. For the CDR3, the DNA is TGTGCCAGCAACCAGGGGGCTGAAGCTTTCTTT.

The CDR3 nucleotides read TGCGCCAGCAGCTTGCTCTCTTTGGCTAATGAAAAACTGTTTTTT. Protein sequence: CASSLLSLANEKLFF. The chain employs TRBV5-1 and TRBJ1-4, with D unclear. Deletions cut 1 base from V and 3 bases from J, with 10 bases between. The V gene's germline CDR1 is SGHRS and CDR2 YFSETQ. The CDR3 contains 15 residues.

As DNA, the CDR3 is TGTGCCAGTAGGCCTCAGGGATTGAACACTGAAGCTTTCTTT. As protein: CASRPQGLNTEAFF. J is TRBJ1-1 and V is TRBV19; D is perhaps TRBD1 (5 bases). The CDR3 is 14 amino acids. The germline V gene has CDR1 LNHDA and CDR2 SQIVND (reference sequence). Trimming cost V 6 bases and J 0 bases, with 11 bases left between them.

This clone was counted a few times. CDR3 DNA: TGTGCCAGCAGCCCAGGTGTCGGGGGAGGTGAAAAACTGTTTTTT. As protein: CASSPGVGGGEKLFF. The chain is built from TRBV7-2 and TRBJ1-4; D possibly corresponds to TRBD1 (5 bases). The CDR3 sequence is 15 residues long. CDR1 is SGHTA and CDR2 is FQGNSA in the germline V gene. The V end was cut by 5 bases, the J end by 7 bases, with 17 bases between.

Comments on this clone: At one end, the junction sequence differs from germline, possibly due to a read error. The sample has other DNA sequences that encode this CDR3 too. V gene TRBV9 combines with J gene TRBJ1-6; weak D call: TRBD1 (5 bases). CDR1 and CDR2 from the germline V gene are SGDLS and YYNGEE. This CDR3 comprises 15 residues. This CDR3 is CASSSEGRINSPLHF. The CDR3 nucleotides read TGCGCCAGCAGCAGCGAGGGACGGATTAATTCACCCCTCCACTTT.

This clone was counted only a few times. The CDR3 loop is CASSPDNPNQPQHF. The CDR3 DNA sequence: TGTGCCAGCAGTCCCGACAATCCCAATCAGCCCCAGCATTTT. The rearrangement links TRBV27 to TRBJ1-5; no clear D gene. Per the germline V gene, CDR1 is MNHEY and CDR2 is SMNVEV (reference sequence). CDR3 length: 14 amino acids. V was cut by 5 bases and J by 3 bases, with 11 bases left in between.

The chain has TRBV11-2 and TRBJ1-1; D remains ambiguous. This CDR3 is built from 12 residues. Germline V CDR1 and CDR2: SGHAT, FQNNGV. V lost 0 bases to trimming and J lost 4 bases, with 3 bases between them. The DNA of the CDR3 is TGTGCCAGCAGCTTAGACCTCACTGAAGCTTTCTTT. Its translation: CASSLDLTEAFF. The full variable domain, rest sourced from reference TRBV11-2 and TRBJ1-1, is EAGVAQSPRYKIIEKRQSVAFWCNPISGHATLYWYQQILGQGPKLLIQFQNNGVVDDSQLPKDRFSAERLKGVDSTLKIQPAKLEDSAVYLCASSLDLTEAFFGQGTRLTVV.

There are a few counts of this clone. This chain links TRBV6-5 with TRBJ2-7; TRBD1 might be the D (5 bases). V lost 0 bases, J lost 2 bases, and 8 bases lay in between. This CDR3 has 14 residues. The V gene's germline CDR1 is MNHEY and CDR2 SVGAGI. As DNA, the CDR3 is TGTGCCAGCAGTTACTCAGGACAACCCTACGAGCAGTACTTC. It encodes CASSYSGQPYEQYF.